This entry concerns a single T cell receptor beta chain. This record comes from a study of blood T cell repertoires in COVID-19. Turning to the study itself: Donors in the United States, Italy and Spain gave samples during acute or convalescent COVID-19.

The CDR3 spans 16 residues. After removal of 5 bases from V and 5 bases from J, the junction contained 11 bases not matched to a gene. CDR1 is LNHNV, CDR2 YYDKDF, per germline (reference sequence). Libraries were prepared by immunoSEQ multiplex PCR; TCRdb keeps only in-frame clonotypes and omits some of them. The table records some 320,000 clones, under 95% of them present only once. Sequencing was done on a sample of PBMCs or T cells enriched from blood (not recorded which). The sequence was collected from a man aged 55 to 70 who had recovered from COVID-19. V gene TRBV15 combines with J gene TRBJ2-1; 8 bases agree with TRBD2. The CDR3 region has the DNA TGTGCCACCAGCGGGGCGGGGAGCGGGAGAGACAATGAGCAGTTCTTC. Its protein is CATSGAGSGRDNEQFF.